This TCR beta chain was identified during a study of cytotoxic CD8 clonotypes in ibrutinib-treated CLL. Across the study: Sample averages reached about 260,000 productive templates and some 86,000 productive rearrangements.

Study-level points and caveats: For progressing versus sustained-remission patients, sampling times were not the same. Clonality at baseline surpassed age-matched healthy donors and tracked circulating CD8+ T-cell counts.

The CDR3 contains 17 residues. Unmatched junction bases numbered 12, after V lost 4 bases and J lost 5 bases. Germline V lookup: CDR1 GTSNPN, CDR2 SVGIG (reference sequence). Depth targeted 1 in 200,000 to 1 in 1 million T cells, averaging around 10x coverage per clonotype. Libraries were prepared by immunoSEQ multiplex PCR; TCRdb keeps only in-frame clonotypes and omits some of them. Of 150,000 to 200,000 clones listed, roughly 80% are singletons. A word on this clone: Its cognate antigen is unknown.

Source: PBMCs, taken after 12 months of ibrutinib treatment. V is TRBV30 and J is TRBJ2-5; TRBD2 agrees at 14 bases. The receptor comes from a human donor with chronic lymphocytic leukemia. For the CDR3, the DNA is TGTGCCTGGACCCTTCGGACTAGCGGGGGGCCCGCCGAGACCCAGTACTTC. This encodes CAWTLRTSGGPAETQYF.